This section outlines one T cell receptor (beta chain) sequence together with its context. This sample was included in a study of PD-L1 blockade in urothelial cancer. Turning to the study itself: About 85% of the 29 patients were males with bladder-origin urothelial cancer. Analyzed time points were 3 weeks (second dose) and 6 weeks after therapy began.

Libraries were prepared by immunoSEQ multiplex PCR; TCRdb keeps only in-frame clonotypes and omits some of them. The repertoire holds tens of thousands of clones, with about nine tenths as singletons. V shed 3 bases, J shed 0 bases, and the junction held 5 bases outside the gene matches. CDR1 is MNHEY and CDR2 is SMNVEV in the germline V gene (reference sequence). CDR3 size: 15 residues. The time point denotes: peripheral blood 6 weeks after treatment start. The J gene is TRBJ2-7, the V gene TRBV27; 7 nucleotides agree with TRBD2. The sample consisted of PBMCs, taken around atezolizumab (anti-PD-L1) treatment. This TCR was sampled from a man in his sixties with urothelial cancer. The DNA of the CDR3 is TGTGCCAGCAGTTTTCGGCGGGAGCTCTCCTACGAGCAGTACTTC. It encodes CASSFRRELSYEQYF.